These 30 T cell receptor beta chains were sequenced from one sample in a study of CD8+ T cells in alopecia areata. It was cDNA, reverse transcribed from extracted RNA, that served as the sequencing template. Clones were sequenced by immunoSEQ multiplex PCR, and TCRdb holds only the in-frame ones, with some missing. The sample gives about 190,000 clones, 50% to 60% of which show up once; 0.65% to 0.7% is in the top ten. Treatment specified: oral pan-JAK inhibitor, 5-10 mg twice daily. The material was CD4+ T cells sorted from blood, obtained at week 4, from a patient treated with tofacitinib. The receptors stem from a human donor with alopecia areata.

This clone has just a few counts. The V and J genes are TRBV28 and TRBJ2-7, with D unclear. The CDR3 runs to 14 residues. Germline lookup yields CDR1 MDHEN and CDR2 SYDVKM. The germline V and J ends were trimmed by 5 bases and 3 bases, with 14 bases remaining between them. This CDR3 is CASSTPGSLYEQYF. CDR3 DNA sequence: TGTGCCAGCAGTACACCAGGATCCCTCTACGAGCAGTACTTC. The full variable domain, in which reference TRBV28 and TRBJ2-7 provide the parts outside the CDR3, is DVKVTQSSRYLVKRTGEKVFLECVQDMDHENMFWYRQDPGLGLRLIYFSYDVKMKEKGDIPEGYSVSREKKERFSLILESASTNQTSMYLCASSTPGSLYEQYFGPGTRLTVT.

This clone occurred once. CDR3 nucleotide sequence: TGTGCCAGCAGTTTAACCGGGTGGGGCACAGATACGCAGTATTTT. Its protein product is CASSLTGWGTDTQYF. The J gene is TRBJ2-3, the V gene TRBV27, with no clear D. Germline V gene lookup returns CDR1 MNHEY and CDR2 SMNVEV (reference sequence). V gave up 2 bases and J gave up 1 base, with 10 bases separating them. The CDR3 loop spans 15 amino acids.

This chain connects TRBV20-1 to TRBJ2-1; D is ambiguous. V was pared by 3 bases and J by 15 bases, with 15 bases between. The CDR3 loop spans 11 amino acids. Germline V gene lookup returns CDR1 DFQATT and CDR2 SNEGSKA (reference sequence). The CDR3 here is CSASQGQGLFF. The CDR3 DNA is TGCAGTGCTAGTCAAGGTCAAGGGCTGTTCTTC.

This chain uses TRBV7-8 with TRBJ2-3; 9 bases are shared with TRBD2. J gave up 3 bases and V 4 bases, and 11 bases lay outside the gene matches. Looked up from germline, CDR1 is SGHVS and CDR2 is FQNEAQ. The CDR3 is 17 amino acids. The CDR3 protein is CASSSRRVSGSTDTQYF. The CDR3 nucleotides read TGTGCCAGCAGCTCGCGTCGAGTTAGCGGGAGTACAGATACGCAGTATTTT.

This chain uses TRBV5-6 with TRBJ1-2; 7 bases agree with TRBD1. The CDR3 runs to 12 residues. V gave up 1 base and J gave up 9 bases; unmatched junction bases: 3. The germline V gene has CDR1 SGHDT and CDR2 YYEEEE. The CDR3 loop reads CASSLRGRSYTF. The DNA of the CDR3 is TGTGCCAGCAGCTTGAGGGGGCGAAGCTACACCTTC.

This clone has a count of ten or more. V gene TRBV4-1 combines with J gene TRBJ1-2; TRBD1 might be the D (6 bases). This CDR3 spans 15 amino acids. Looked up from germline, CDR1 is MGHRA and CDR2 is YSYEKL. V was cut by 2 bases and J by 6 bases, with 16 bases left in between. The CDR3 here is CASSQSPDRLHGYTF. In DNA form, the CDR3 reads TGCGCCAGCAGCCAAAGCCCCGACAGGCTTCATGGCTACACCTTC.

The chain is built from TRBV30 and TRBJ1-5; D possibly corresponds to TRBD1 (5 bases). The CDR3 runs to 13 residues. Trimming cost V 2 bases and J 6 bases, with 11 bases left between them. CDR1 and CDR2 (germline): GTSNPN, SVGIG (reference sequence). CDR3 residues: CAWSSRDGQPQHF. CDR3 coding DNA: TGTGCCTGGAGTAGCAGGGATGGTCAGCCCCAGCATTTT.

Turning to this clone: In the same sample, other DNA sequences code for this CDR3. The CDR3 sequence: CAWNRRANTEAFF. CDR3 coding DNA: TGTGCCTGGAATAGACGGGCGAACACTGAAGCTTTCTTT. The chain carries TRBV30 and TRBJ1-1; D remains ambiguous. Trimming removed 4 bases at V and 1 base at J, with 10 bases between. The CDR3 covers 13 residues. Germline CDR1 reads GTSNPN; CDR2 reads SVGIG (reference sequence).

The chain joins TRBV2 to TRBJ1-2; TRBD1 is a possible D gene (5 bases). The V and J ends lost 6 bases and 4 bases respectively, with 12 bases between them. CDR1 SNHLY and CDR2 FYNNEI come from the germline V gene. The CDR3 extends over 13 amino acids. CDR3 bases: TGTGCCAGCAGCGGCGCAGGGAGCTATGGCTACACCTTC. Its translation: CASSGAGSYGYTF.

A remark on this clone: At one end the junction does not follow the germline gene, possibly because of a read error. This chain connects TRBV29-1 to TRBJ1-2, with no clear D. The CDR3 runs to 13 residues. Per germline, CDR1 SQVTM and CDR2 ANQGSEA. The CDR3, as DNA: TGCAGCCTTGAAGACCCGCTATCCCTGGGCTACACCTTC. It yields the protein CSLEDPLSLGYTF.

In its sample, this clone was seen a few times. Here the CDR3 reads CASSLEIGQGEAFF. The CDR3, as DNA: TGCGCCAGCAGCTTGGAAATCGGGCAGGGTGAAGCTTTCTTT. The chain carries TRBV5-1 and TRBJ1-1, with D possibly matching TRBD1 (5 bases). The germline gives CDR1 SGHRS, CDR2 YFSETQ. There are 14 residues in the CDR3. V was shortened by 0 bases and J by 7 bases, with 13 bases between the two germline ends.

The CDR3 here is CASSPRLAGNNEQFF. CDR3 in DNA: TGTGCCAGCAGCCCACGACTAGCGGGGAACAATGAGCAGTTCTTC. The V and J genes are TRBV7-2 and TRBJ2-1, with TRBD2 identical over 11 bases. Looked up from germline, CDR1 is SGHTA and CDR2 is FQGNSA. There are 15 residues in the CDR3. The junction had 5 bases not matched to a gene; V was cut back by 5 bases and J by 5 bases.

The chain employs TRBV11-2 and TRBJ2-5, with TRBD2 as a possible D gene (6 bases). Germline-derived CDR1 and CDR2 are SGHAT and FQNNGV. The CDR3 loop spans 13 amino acids. V lost 5 bases and J 3 bases, leaving 10 bases between the germline ends. The CDR3 region has the DNA TGTGCCAGCAGCCGGGACTGGAAAGAGACCCAGTACTTC. It encodes CASSRDWKETQYF.

In its sample, this clone was seen a few times. The V and J genes are TRBV2 and TRBJ2-7; 7 nucleotides agree with TRBD1. Unmatched junction bases numbered 1, after V lost 4 bases and J lost 4 bases. The germline gives CDR1 SNHLY, CDR2 FYNNEI. This CDR3 spans 12 amino acids. CDR3 amino acids: CASSGTGYEQYF. CDR3 bases: TGTGCCAGCAGTGGGACAGGTTACGAGCAGTACTTC.

V and J are TRBV18 and TRBJ2-1; 11 bases agree with TRBD1. Germline CDR1 reads KGHSH; CDR2 reads LQKENI. There are 16 residues in the CDR3. Germline trimming cut 3 bases from V and 3 bases from J; bases unmatched to any gene: 4. The CDR3 region is CASSPAGTGGYNEQFF. The CDR3 DNA is TGTGCCAGCTCACCCGCCGGGACAGGGGGCTACAATGAGCAGTTCTTC.

The chain recombines TRBV29-1 with TRBJ1-2; D may be TRBD1 (5 bases). The CDR3 length is 16 residues. CDR1 and CDR2 from the germline V gene are SQVTM and ANQGSEA. V lost 5 bases and J lost 1, with 20 bases in between. Here the CDR3 DNA reads TGCAGCGTTATCGAAAAGGGGCAGTCGTTTAACTATGGCTACACCTTC. Protein sequence: CSVIEKGQSFNYGYTF.

A word on this clone: Germline is not matched at one junction end, which may reflect a read error. The gene calls are TRBV29-1 and TRBJ2-5; D gene uncertain. The CDR3 loop spans 14 amino acids. In germline, CDR1 is SQVTM, CDR2 ANQGSEA. The CDR3, as DNA: TGCAGCGTCGAAAATTGGTTTAACCAGGAGACCCAGTACTTC. Protein sequence: CSVENWFNQETQYF.

The rearrangement joins TRBV30 to TRBJ2-2; D call uncertain. Trimming pared 1 base from V and 7 bases from J, leaving 16 bases between. Looked up from germline, CDR1 is GTSNPN and CDR2 is SVGIG (reference sequence). The CDR3 runs 15 residues. Here the CDR3 DNA reads TGTGCCTGGAGTGGACCCCTTGGGATACTCGGGGAGCTGTTTTTT. It specifies CAWSGPLGILGELFF. Full variable domain (remainder filled in from reference TRBV30 and TRBJ2-2): SQTIHQWPATLVQPVGSPLSLECTVEGTSNPNLYWYRQAAGRGLQLLFYSVGIGQISSEVPQNLSASRPQDRQFILSSKKLLLSDSGFYLCAWSGPLGILGELFFGEGSRLTVL.

CDR3 residues: CAWSVRTEAIYGYTF. The DNA of the CDR3 is TGTGCCTGGAGTGTTCGGACGGAGGCGATTTATGGCTACACCTTC. The chain has TRBV30 and TRBJ1-2; D is ambiguous. The germline V gene has CDR1 GTSNPN and CDR2 SVGIG (reference sequence). The CDR3 is made up of 15 amino acids. Trimming left V 0 bases short and J 5 bases short, with 16 bases between.

CDR3 in amino acids: CASSPLQGYTEAFF. DNA of the CDR3: TGTGCCAGCAGCCCTTTACAGGGGTACACTGAAGCTTTCTTT. The chain combines TRBV7-8 with TRBJ1-1; 7 bases are shared with TRBD1. The ends lost 5 bases at V and 3 bases at J; junction bases unmatched: 6. The CDR3 runs to 14 residues. Germline V lookup: CDR1 SGHVS, CDR2 FQNEAQ. Variable domain in full (rest from reference TRBV7-8 and TRBJ1-1): GAGVSQSPRYKVAKRGQDVALRCDPISGHVSLFWYQQALGQGPEFLTYFQNEAQLDKSGLPSDRFFAERPEGSVSTLKIQRTQQEDSAVYLCASSPLQGYTEAFFGQGTRLTVV.

This chain links TRBV7-9 with TRBJ1-1; D gene uncertain. The CDR3 loop spans 14 amino acids. V was clipped by 5 bases and J by 1 base, with 11 bases between them. Germline CDR1 reads SEHNR; CDR2 reads FQNEAQ (reference sequence). In nucleotides, the CDR3 is TGTGCCAGCAGCCGCCCCCCGGGGAACACTGAAGCTTTCTTT. Amino acid sequence: CASSRPPGNTEAFF. Complete variable domain (other parts from reference TRBV7-9 and TRBJ1-1): DTGVSQNPRHKITKRGQNVTFRCDPISEHNRLYWYRQTLGQGPEFLTYFQNEAQLEKSRLLSDRFSAERPKGSFSTLEIQRTEQGDSAMYLCASSRPPGNTEAFFGQGTRLTVV.

The rearrangement links TRBV28 to TRBJ2-1; D is perhaps TRBD1 or TRBD2 (5 bases each). CDR3 size: 12 residues. From germline, CDR1 is MDHEN and CDR2 SYDVKM. V lost 5 bases to trimming and J lost 8 bases, with 10 bases between them. In nucleotides, the CDR3 is TGTGCCAGCAGTACAAGAGGGGATGAGCAGTTCTTC. Encoded protein: CASSTRGDEQFF.

The chain couples TRBV7-6 to TRBJ2-7; 7 nucleotides agree with TRBD2. The germline gives CDR1 SGHVS, CDR2 FNYEAQ. This CDR3 spans 17 amino acids. The trim removed 4 bases at V and 0 bases at J, leaving 12 bases unmatched. CDR3 in DNA: TGTGCCAGCAGCTGGGGGGGTGGAACAGCCAGCTCCTACGAGCAGTACTTC. Protein sequence: CASSWGGGTASSYEQYF.

V gene TRBV29-1 combines with J gene TRBJ1-1; the match to TRBD1 covers 8 bases. V lost 1 base, J lost 4 bases, and 5 bases stayed unmatched. This CDR3 is 14 amino acids long. In germline, CDR1 is SQVTM, CDR2 ANQGSEA. The CDR3 is CSVEGPRGLTEAFF. DNA for the CDR3: TGCAGCGTTGAAGGTCCCAGGGGGCTCACTGAAGCTTTCTTT.

The gene calls are TRBV29-1 and TRBJ2-2, with a weak D call TRBD2 (6 bases). This CDR3 contains 15 residues. The germline CDR1 and CDR2 sequences are SQVTM and ANQGSEA. V was trimmed by 8 bases and J by 0 bases, leaving 16 bases between them. CDR3 in amino acids: CSSRTGSSNTGELFF. The CDR3 coding sequence is TGCAGCTCGAGAACCGGGAGTTCGAACACCGGGGAGCTGTTTTTT.

The rearrangement uses TRBV21-1 and TRBJ2-3; the table names TRBD1, a call not compared with the DNA. TRBV21-1 represents a pseudogene. The CDR3 spans 18 residues. The chain's CDR3 is CASSKGGGQGPLSDTQYF. The CDR3 DNA is TGTGCCAGCAGCAAAGGAGGAGGACAGGGGCCCCTGAGTGATACGCAGTATTTT.

The chain is built from TRBV9 and TRBJ2-3; 7 positions agree with TRBD1. With V trimmed by 3 bases and J by 3 bases, 7 bases remained unmatched. The CDR3 totals 15 residues. In germline, CDR1 is SGDLS, CDR2 YYNGEE. This chain's CDR3 is CASSARGTETDTQYF. The CDR3 DNA reads TGTGCCAGCAGCGCCAGAGGGACAGAGACAGATACGCAGTATTTT. Looking up the rest from reference TRBV9 and TRBJ2-3 gives the full variable domain: DSGVTQTPKHLITATGQRVTLRCSPRSGDLSVYWYQQSLDQGLQFLIQYYNGEERAKGNILERFSAQQFPDLHSELNLSSLELGDSALYFCASSARGTETDTQYFGPGTRLTVL.

The chain recombines TRBV6-1 with TRBJ1-5; D ambiguous. The V gene lost 1 base and the J gene lost 3 bases, with 4 bases spanning the gap. The CDR3 is 13 amino acids. CDR1 is MNHNS and CDR2 is SASEGT in the germline V gene. CDR3 amino acids: CASSEEFNQPQHF. CDR3 bases: TGTGCCAGCAGTGAAGAATTCAATCAGCCCCAGCATTTT.

The rearrangement uses TRBV27 and TRBJ2-1; 11 bases match TRBD2. After removal of 7 bases from V and 7 bases from J, the junction contained 6 bases not matched to a gene. This CDR3 region has 14 residues. Germline V CDR1 and CDR2: MNHEY, SMNVEV (reference sequence). This chain's CDR3 is CASKTSGVQNEQFF. CDR3 DNA: TGTGCCAGCAAGACTAGCGGGGTGCAGAATGAGCAGTTCTTC.

This chain connects TRBV5-1 to TRBJ1-4, with a weak D call TRBD1 (5 bases). V was cut by 5 bases and J by 8 bases, with 10 bases left in between. Germline assignment: CDR1 SGHRS and CDR2 YFSETQ. The CDR3 is 12 residues long. The CDR3 loop is CASSREGEKLFF. CDR3 nucleotides: TGCGCCAGCAGTCGAGAGGGGGAAAAACTGTTTTTT.